The present TCR beta chain was sequenced within a study of regulatory T cells in long-lasting Graves disease. Stated time point: newly diagnosed GD, antithyroid drugs for less than 3 months. With RNA extracted from PBMCs as input, the TCR library was made. The CDR3 consists of 15 residues. CDR1 is WNHNN and CDR2 is SYGVQD in the germline V gene (reference sequence). V trimming: 2 bases; J trimming: 9 bases; junction bases outside the gene matches: 10. This clonotype turned up a few times. According to the study, TCR beta libraries were built with iRepertoire HTBI primers and CDR3-region Arm-PCR. From the multiplex PCR reads, TCRdb called clonotypes with MiXCR, one entry per CDR3 protein. The sample lists about 350,000 distinct CDR3 sequences, 15% to 20% occurring once. The same specimen was also included in a second study, on T cells in Graves' hyperthyroidism and ophthalmopathy. According to that study: Diagnostic assessment was based on clinical symptoms, serum thyroxine and TRAb, thyroid ultrasound and orbital computed tomography. In the first-round RT-PCR of the TCR CDR3, the HTBI primer set was used. Peripheral blood also featured most of the thyroid clonotypes expanded above 0.001.

This TCR was recovered from a woman younger than 30 with Graves disease. The V gene is TRBV10-1, the J gene TRBJ2-7, with 10 positions matching TRBD2. This specimen consisted of peripheral blood mononuclear cells (PBMCs), obtained at new diagnosis, from a patient treated with antithyroid drugs. Written as DNA, the CDR3 is TGCGCCAGCAGTGAGCCTAGCGGGGGAAGCAGAATGCAGTACTTC. It codes for CASSEPSGGSRMQYF.